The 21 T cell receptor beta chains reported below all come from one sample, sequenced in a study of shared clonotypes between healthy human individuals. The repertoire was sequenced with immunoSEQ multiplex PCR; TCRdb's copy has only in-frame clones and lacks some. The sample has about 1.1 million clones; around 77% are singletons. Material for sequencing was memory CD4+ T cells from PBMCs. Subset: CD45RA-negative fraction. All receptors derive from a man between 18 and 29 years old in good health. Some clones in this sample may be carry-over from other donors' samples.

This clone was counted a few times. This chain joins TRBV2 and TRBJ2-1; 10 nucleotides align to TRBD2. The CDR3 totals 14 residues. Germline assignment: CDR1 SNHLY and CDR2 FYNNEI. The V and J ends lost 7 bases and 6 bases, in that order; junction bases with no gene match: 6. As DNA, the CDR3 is TGTGCCAGCACCCCGGGACTAGCGAGCAATGAGCAGTTCTTC. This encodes CASTPGLASNEQFF.

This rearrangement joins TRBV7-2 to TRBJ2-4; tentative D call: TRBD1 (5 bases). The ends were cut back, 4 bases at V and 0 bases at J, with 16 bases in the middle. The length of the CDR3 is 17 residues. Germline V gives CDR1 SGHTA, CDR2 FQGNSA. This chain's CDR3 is CASSSTWGVLAKNIQYF. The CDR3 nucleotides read TGTGCCAGCAGCTCCACATGGGGCGTGCTAGCCAAAAACATTCAGTACTTC.

CDR3 in amino acids: CASSLNHRGVENEKLFF. The CDR3 region has the DNA TGCGCCAGCAGCTTGAATCACAGGGGAGTGGAGAATGAAAAACTGTTTTTT. The chain couples TRBV5-1 to TRBJ1-4; 7 bases agree with TRBD1. The trim removed 1 base at V and 5 bases at J, leaving 11 bases unmatched. Per the germline V gene, CDR1 is SGHRS and CDR2 is YFSETQ. The CDR3 is made up of 17 amino acids.

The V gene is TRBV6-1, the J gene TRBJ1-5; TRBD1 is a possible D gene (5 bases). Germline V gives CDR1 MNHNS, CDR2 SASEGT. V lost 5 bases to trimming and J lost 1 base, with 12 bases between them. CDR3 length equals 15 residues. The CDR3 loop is CASSRGPTSNQPQHF. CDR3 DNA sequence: TGTGCCAGCAGTAGGGGTCCTACGAGCAATCAGCCCCAGCATTTT.

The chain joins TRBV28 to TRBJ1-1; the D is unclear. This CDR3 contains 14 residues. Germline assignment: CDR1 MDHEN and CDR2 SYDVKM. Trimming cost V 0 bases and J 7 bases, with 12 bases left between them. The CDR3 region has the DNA TGTGCCAGCAGTTTATGGGACGGAGGAATTGAAGCTTTCTTT. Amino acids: CASSLWDGGIEAFF.

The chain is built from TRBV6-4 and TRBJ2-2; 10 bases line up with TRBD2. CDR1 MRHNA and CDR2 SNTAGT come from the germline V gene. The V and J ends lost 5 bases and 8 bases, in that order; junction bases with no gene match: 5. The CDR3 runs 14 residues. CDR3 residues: CASSLGLAAGELFF. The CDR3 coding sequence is TGTGCCAGCAGTCTTGGACTAGCGGCAGGGGAGCTGTTTTTT.

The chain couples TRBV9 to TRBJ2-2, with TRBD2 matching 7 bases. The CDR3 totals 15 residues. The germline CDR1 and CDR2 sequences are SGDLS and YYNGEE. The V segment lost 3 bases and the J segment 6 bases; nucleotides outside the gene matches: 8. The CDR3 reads CASSEGRGLAGELFF. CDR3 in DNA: TGTGCCAGCAGCGAGGGGAGGGGTCTTGCCGGGGAGCTGTTTTTT.

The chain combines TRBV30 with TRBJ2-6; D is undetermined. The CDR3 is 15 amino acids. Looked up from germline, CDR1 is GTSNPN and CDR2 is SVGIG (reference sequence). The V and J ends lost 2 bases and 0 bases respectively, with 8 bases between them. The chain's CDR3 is CAWSTDSSGANVLTF. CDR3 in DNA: TGTGCCTGGAGTACCGACTCCTCTGGGGCCAACGTCCTGACTTTC.

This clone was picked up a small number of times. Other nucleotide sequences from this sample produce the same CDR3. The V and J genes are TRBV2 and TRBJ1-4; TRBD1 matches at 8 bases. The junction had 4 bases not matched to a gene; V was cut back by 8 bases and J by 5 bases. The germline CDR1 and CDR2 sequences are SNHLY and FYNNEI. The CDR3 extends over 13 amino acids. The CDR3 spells CASSRTGNEKLFF. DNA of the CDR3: TGTGCCAGCTCTAGGACAGGGAATGAAAAACTGTTTTTT.

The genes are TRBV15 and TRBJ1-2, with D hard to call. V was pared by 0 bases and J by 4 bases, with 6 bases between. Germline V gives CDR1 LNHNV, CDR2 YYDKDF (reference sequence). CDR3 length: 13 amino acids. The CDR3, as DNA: TGTGCCACCAGCAGAGAACGGAGCTATGGCTACACCTTC. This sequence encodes CATSRERSYGYTF.

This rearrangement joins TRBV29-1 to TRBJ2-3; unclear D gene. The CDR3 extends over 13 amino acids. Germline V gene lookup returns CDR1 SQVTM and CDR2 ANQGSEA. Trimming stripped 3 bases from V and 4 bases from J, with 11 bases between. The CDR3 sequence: CSVDLRAADTQYF. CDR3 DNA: TGCAGCGTTGACCTAAGGGCGGCAGATACGCAGTATTTT.

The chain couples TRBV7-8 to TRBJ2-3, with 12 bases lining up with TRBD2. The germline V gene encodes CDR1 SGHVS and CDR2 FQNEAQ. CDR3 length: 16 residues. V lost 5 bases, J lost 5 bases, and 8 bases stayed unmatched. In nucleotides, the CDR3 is TGTGCCAGCAGCACCGGACTAGCGGGACGCGTAGATACGCAGTATTTT. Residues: CASSTGLAGRVDTQYF.

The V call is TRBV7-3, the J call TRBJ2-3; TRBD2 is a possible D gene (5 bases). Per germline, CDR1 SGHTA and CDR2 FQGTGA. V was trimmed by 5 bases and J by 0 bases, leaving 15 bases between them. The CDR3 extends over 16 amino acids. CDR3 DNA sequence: TGTGCCAGCAGCCAAGGACTGTATTCTAGCACAGATACGCAGTATTTT. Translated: CASSQGLYSSTDTQYF. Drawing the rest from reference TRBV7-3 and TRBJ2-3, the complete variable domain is GAGVSQTPSNKVTEKGKYVELRCDPISGHTALYWYRQSLGQGPEFLIYFQGTGAADDSGLPNDRFFAVRPEGSVSTLKIQRTERGDSAVYLCASSQGLYSSTDTQYFGPGTRLTVL.

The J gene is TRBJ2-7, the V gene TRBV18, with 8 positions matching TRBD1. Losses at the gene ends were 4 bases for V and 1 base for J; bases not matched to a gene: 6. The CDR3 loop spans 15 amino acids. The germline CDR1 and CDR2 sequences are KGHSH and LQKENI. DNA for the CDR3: TGTGCCAGCTCACAGGGACAGGCATTTTCCTACGAGCAGTACTTC. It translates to CASSQGQAFSYEQYF.

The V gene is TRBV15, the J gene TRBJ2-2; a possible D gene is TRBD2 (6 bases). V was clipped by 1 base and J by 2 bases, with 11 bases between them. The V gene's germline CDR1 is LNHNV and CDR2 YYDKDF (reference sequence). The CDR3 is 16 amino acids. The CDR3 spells CATSRGGSGNTGELFF. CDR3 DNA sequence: TGTGCCACCAGCAGAGGTGGTAGCGGCAACACCGGGGAGCTGTTTTTT.

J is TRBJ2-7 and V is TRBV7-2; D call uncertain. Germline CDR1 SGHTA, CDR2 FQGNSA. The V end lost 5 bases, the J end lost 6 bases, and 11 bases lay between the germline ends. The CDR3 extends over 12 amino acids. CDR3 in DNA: TGTGCCAGCAGCATGAGGACGTCCGAGCAGTACTTC. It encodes CASSMRTSEQYF.

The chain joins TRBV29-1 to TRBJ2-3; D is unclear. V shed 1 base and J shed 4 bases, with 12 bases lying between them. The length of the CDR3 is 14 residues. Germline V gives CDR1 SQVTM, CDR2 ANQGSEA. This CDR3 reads CSVEGGFGADTQYF. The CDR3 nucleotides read TGCAGCGTTGAAGGAGGTTTTGGGGCAGATACGCAGTATTTT.

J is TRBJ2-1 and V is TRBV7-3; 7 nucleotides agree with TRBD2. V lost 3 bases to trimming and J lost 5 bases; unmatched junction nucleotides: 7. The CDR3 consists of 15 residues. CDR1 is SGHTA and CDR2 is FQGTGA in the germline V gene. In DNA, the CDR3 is TGTGCCAGCAGCTTCGAGGGAGGGCCGCACAATGAGCAGTTCTTC. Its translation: CASSFEGGPHNEQFF.

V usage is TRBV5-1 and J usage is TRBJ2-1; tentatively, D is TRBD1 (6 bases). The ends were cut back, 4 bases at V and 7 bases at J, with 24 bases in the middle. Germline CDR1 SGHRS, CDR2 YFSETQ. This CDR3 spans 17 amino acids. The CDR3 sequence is CASSPATGTLTGNEQFF. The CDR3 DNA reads TGCGCCAGCAGCCCCGCTACTGGGACGCTTACAGGGAATGAGCAGTTCTTC.

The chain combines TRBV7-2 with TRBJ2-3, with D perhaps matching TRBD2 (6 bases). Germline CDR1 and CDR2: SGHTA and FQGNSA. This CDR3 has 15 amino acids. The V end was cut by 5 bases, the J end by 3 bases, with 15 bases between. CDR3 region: CASSPWASVTDTQYF. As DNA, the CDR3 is TGTGCCAGCAGCCCCTGGGCTAGCGTTACAGATACGCAGTATTTT.

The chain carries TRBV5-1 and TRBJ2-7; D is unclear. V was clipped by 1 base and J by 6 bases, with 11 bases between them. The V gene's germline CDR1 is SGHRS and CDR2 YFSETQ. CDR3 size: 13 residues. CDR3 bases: TGCGCCAGCAGCTTGAGTGGGCCATTCGAGCAGTACTTC. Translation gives CASSLSGPFEQYF.